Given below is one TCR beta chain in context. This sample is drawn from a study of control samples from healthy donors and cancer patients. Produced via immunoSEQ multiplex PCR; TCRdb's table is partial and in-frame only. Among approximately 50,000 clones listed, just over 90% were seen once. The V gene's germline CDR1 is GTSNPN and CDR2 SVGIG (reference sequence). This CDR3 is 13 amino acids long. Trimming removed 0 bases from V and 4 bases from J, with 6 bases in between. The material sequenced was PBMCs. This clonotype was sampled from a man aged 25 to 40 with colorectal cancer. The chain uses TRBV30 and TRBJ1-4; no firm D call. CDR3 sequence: CAWSVSVNEKLFF. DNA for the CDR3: TGTGCCTGGAGTGTAAGCGTTAATGAAAAACTGTTTTTT. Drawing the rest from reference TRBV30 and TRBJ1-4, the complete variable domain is SQTIHQWPATLVQPVGSPLSLECTVEGTSNPNLYWYRQAAGRGLQLLFYSVGIGQISSEVPQNLSASRPQDRQFILSSKKLLLSDSGFYLCAWSVSVNEKLFFGSGTQLSVL.